The source of this T cell receptor (beta chain) is a study of shared clonotypes between healthy human individuals. Whole-study results and caveats: Having only a few donors restricted how much genetic and exposure-history diversity was captured. It was observed that roughly 5.4% of naive CD4 clonotypes were shared across several donors.

V lost 2 bases to trimming and J lost 4 bases; unmatched junction nucleotides: 3. Germline assignment: CDR1 MDHEN and CDR2 SYDVKM. This CDR3 contains 15 residues. For every subset, genomic DNA was evenly distributed across several immunoSEQ plates. Some clones are missing from TCRdb's copy, which holds only in-frame ones; the method was immunoSEQ multiplex PCR. The data hold about 710,000 clones, with roughly two thirds observed a single time. Notes on this clone: Its antigen remains unidentified.

The rearrangement links TRBV28 to TRBJ1-2, with 11 positions matching TRBD1. Source material: memory CD4+ T cells sorted from blood. Documented subset: CD45RA-negative fraction. The receptor comes from a woman aged 25 to 45 in good health. CDR3 DNA sequence: TGTGCCAGCAGTTTAGGGACAGGGGGGTTCTATGGCTACACCTTC. It codes for CASSLGTGGFYGYTF.